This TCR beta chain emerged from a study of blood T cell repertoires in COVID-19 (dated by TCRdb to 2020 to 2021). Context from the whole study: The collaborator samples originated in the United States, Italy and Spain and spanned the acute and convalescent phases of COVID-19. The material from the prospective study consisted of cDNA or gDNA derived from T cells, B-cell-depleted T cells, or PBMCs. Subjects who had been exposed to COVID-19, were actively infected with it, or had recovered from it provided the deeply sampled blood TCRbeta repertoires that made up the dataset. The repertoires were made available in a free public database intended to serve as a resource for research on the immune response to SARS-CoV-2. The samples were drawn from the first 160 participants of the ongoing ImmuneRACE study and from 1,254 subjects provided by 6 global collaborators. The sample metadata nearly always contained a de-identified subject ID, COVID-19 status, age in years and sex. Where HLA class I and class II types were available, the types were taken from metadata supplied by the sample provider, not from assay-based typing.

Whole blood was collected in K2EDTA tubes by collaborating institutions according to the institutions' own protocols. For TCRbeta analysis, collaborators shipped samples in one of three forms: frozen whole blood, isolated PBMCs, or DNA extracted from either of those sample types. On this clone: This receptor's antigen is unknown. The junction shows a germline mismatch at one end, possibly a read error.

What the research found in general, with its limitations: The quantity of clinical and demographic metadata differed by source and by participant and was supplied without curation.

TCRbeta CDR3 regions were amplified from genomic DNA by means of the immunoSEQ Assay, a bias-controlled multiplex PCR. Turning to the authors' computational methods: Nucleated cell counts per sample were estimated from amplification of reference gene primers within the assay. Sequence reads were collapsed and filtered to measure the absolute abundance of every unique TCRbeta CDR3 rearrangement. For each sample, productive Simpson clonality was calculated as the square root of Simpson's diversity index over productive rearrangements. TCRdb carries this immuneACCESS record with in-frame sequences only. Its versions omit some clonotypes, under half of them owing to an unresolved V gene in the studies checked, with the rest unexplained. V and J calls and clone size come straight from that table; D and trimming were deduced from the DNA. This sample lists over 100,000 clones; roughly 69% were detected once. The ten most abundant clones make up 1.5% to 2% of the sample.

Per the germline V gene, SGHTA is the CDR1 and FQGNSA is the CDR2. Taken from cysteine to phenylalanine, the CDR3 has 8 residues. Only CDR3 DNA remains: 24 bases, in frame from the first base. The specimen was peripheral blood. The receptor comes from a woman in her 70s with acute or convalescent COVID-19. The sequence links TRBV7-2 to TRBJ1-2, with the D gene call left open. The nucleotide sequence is TGTGCCAGCAGCCCCAATGCCTTC. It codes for CASSPNAF. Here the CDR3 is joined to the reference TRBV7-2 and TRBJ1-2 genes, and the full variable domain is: GAGVSQSPSNKVTEKGKDVELRCDPISGHTALYWYRQSLGQGLEFLIYFQGNSAPDKSGLPSDRFSAERTGGSVSTLTIQRTQQEDSAVYLCASSPNAFGSGTRLTVV.